The 22 T cell receptor beta chains in this list originate from one sample, sequenced in a study of blood T cell repertoires in COVID-19. The assay was immunoSEQ multiplex PCR, and TCRdb's table has in-frame clones only and misses some. The sample has 180,000 or so clones; more than 65% are singletons. Sequenced sample: PBMCs or T cells enriched from blood (not recorded which). These receptors originate from a man in his fifties who had recovered from COVID-19.

The chain combines TRBV5-1 with TRBJ2-1, with 8 bases fitting TRBD1. Germline assignment: CDR1 SGHRS and CDR2 YFSETQ. J lost 2 bases, V lost 0 bases, and 1 base had no gene match. The CDR3 extends over 15 amino acids. CDR3 amino acids: CASSLEGQAYNEQFF. Here the CDR3 DNA reads TGCGCCAGCAGCTTGGAGGGACAGGCCTACAATGAGCAGTTCTTC.

This clone occurred once. The chain couples TRBV18 to TRBJ1-1; 7 positions agree with TRBD1. Trimming took 4 bases from V and 4 from J; bases not matched to a gene: 3. This CDR3 is built from 13 residues. The germline V gene encodes CDR1 KGHSH and CDR2 LQKENI. The CDR3 loop is CASSRSGGTEAFF. The CDR3 coding sequence is TGTGCCAGCTCACGGTCAGGGGGCACTGAAGCTTTCTTT.

The chain carries TRBV10-1 and TRBJ2-1; tentative D call: TRBD2 (5 bases). Trimming took off 3 bases at V and 1 base at J, with 10 bases between the two ends. Germline CDR1 and CDR2: WNHNN and SYGVQD (reference sequence). The CDR3 covers 15 residues. For the CDR3, the DNA is TGCGCCAGCAGTGACGTCGGGAAGTCCTACAATGAGCAGTTCTTC. It translates to CASSDVGKSYNEQFF.

The chain combines TRBV6-5 with TRBJ2-1; D perhaps matches TRBD2 (6 bases). The CDR3 is made up of 16 amino acids. Per germline, CDR1 MNHEY and CDR2 SVGAGI. Trimming pared 0 bases from V and 15 bases from J, leaving 24 bases between. CDR3 nucleotide sequence: TGTGCCAGCAGTTACTCGTCCGCAGGGAGGCCCACAGGCCTGTTCTTC. Protein sequence: CASSYSSAGRPTGLFF.

The chain has TRBV5-1 and TRBJ2-2; 7 bases match TRBD2. Germline V lookup: CDR1 SGHRS, CDR2 YFSETQ. The V segment lost 7 bases and the J segment 3 bases; nucleotides outside the gene matches: 9. The CDR3 is made up of 15 amino acids. CDR3 amino acids: CASSPGLADTGELFF. The CDR3 DNA reads TGCGCCAGCTCCCCTGGGCTAGCGGACACCGGGGAGCTGTTTTTT.

This clone came up a few times. J is TRBJ2-3 and V is TRBV7-9, with a tentative D call TRBD1 (6 bases). Trimming stripped 5 bases from V and 4 bases from J, with 13 bases between. The CDR3 has 14 residues. CDR1 is SEHNR and CDR2 is FQNEAQ in the germline V gene (reference sequence). CDR3 nucleotide sequence: TGTGCCAGCAGCGTGTCACAGGGTGCAGATACGCAGTATTTT. Encoded protein: CASSVSQGADTQYF.

This sequence joins TRBV25-1 and TRBJ2-1; TRBD2 might be the D (5 bases). The CDR3 loop spans 13 amino acids. With 7 bases removed from V and 7 bases from J, the gap between germline ends came to 14 bases. Germline CDR1 is MGHDK and CDR2 is SYGVNS. The CDR3 reads CASTHSAFNEQFF. The CDR3 coding sequence is TGTGCCAGCACGCATAGCGCGTTTAATGAGCAGTTCTTC.

The chain combines TRBV27 with TRBJ2-5; 12 nucleotides agree with TRBD2. Germline CDR1 reads MNHEY; CDR2 reads SMNVEV (reference sequence). Trimming at V came to 7 bases and at J to 5 bases, leaving 5 bases not matched to a gene. The CDR3 extends over 14 amino acids. The CDR3 region is CASTTLAGGETQYF. In DNA, the CDR3 is TGTGCCAGCACGACCCTAGCGGGGGGGGAGACCCAGTACTTC.

The chain's CDR3 is CASSPSYRVMDTEAFF. For the CDR3, the DNA is TGTGCCAGCTCACCCTCCTACAGGGTAATGGATACTGAAGCTTTCTTT. This chain joins TRBV18 and TRBJ1-1; a weak D match, TRBD1 (6 bases). Trimming removed 3 bases at V and 5 bases at J, with 19 bases between. The CDR3 runs 16 residues. From germline, CDR1 is KGHSH and CDR2 LQKENI.

The J gene is TRBJ2-7, the V gene TRBV2; D may be TRBD1 (6 bases). From germline, CDR1 is SNHLY and CDR2 FYNNEI. CDR3 length: 13 amino acids. V lost 9 bases, J lost 0 bases, and 12 bases lay in between. CDR3 sequence (DNA): TGTGCCAGTGGAAGGGGGTTCTCCTACGAGCAGTACTTC. Its translation: CASGRGFSYEQYF. The full variable domain, with the rest looked up from reference TRBV2 and TRBJ2-7, is EPEVTQTPSHQVTQMGQEVILRCVPISNHLYFYWYRQILGQKVEFLVSFYNNEISEKSEIFDDQFSVERPDGSNFTLKIRSTKLEDSAMYFCASGRGFSYEQYFGPGTRLTVT.

The chain has TRBV7-9 and TRBJ1-1; D unresolved. V was trimmed by 5 bases and J by 9 bases, leaving 10 bases between them. This CDR3 has 11 amino acids. Germline V CDR1 and CDR2: SEHNR, FQNEAQ (reference sequence). CDR3: CASSPGIQAFF. The CDR3 DNA follows: TGTGCCAGCAGCCCCGGGATCCAAGCTTTCTTT.

Written as DNA, the CDR3 is TGTGCCAGCAGTGATAAGAGGCTCGACAGGACCTATGGCTACACCTTC. This translates into CASSDKRLDRTYGYTF. The chain couples TRBV2 to TRBJ1-2; tentatively, D is TRBD1 (6 bases). This CDR3 spans 16 amino acids. V shed 3 bases and J shed 4 bases, with 18 bases lying between them. Germline V gene data show CDR1 as SNHLY and CDR2 as FYNNEI.

The rearrangement uses TRBV5-1 and TRBJ1-1; D is possibly TRBD1 (5 bases). V dropped 2 bases and J dropped 5 bases, with 16 bases sitting between them. The CDR3 sequence is 15 residues long. Per germline, CDR1 SGHRS and CDR2 YFSETQ. The CDR3 DNA reads as TGCGCCAGCAGCTTCCTCGACAGAAAGGGGACTGAAGCTTTCTTT. Protein product: CASSFLDRKGTEAFF.

This clone appeared a single time. The chain employs TRBV19 and TRBJ1-3; D remains ambiguous. Trimming took 7 bases from V and 3 from J, leaving 4 bases between them. The CDR3 runs to 11 residues. CDR1 and CDR2 from the germline V gene are LNHDA and SQIVND (reference sequence). CDR3 region: CASTVGNTIYF. The CDR3, as DNA: TGTGCCAGTACGGTTGGAAACACCATATATTTT.

The chain couples TRBV30 to TRBJ2-7; D gene uncertain. There are 11 residues in the CDR3. With 3 bases removed from V and 2 bases from J, the gap between germline ends came to 5 bases. The germline CDR1 and CDR2 sequences are GTSNPN and SVGIG (reference sequence). CDR3 protein: CAWRSAYEQYF. The DNA of the CDR3 is TGTGCCTGGAGGTCGGCCTACGAGCAGTACTTC.

V is TRBV5-1 and J is TRBJ1-6; 7 bases line up with TRBD1. This CDR3 comprises 15 residues. Germline CDR1 is SGHRS and CDR2 is YFSETQ. V was clipped by 0 bases and J by 10 bases; unmatched bases: 7. CDR3 region: CASSLGTGPGSPLHF. The CDR3 bases are TGCGCCAGCAGCTTGGGGACAGGTCCCGGATCACCCCTCCACTTT.

This sequence joins TRBV7-6 and TRBJ1-6; D is perhaps TRBD1 (6 bases). The CDR3 consists of 13 residues. The V end was cut by 0 bases, the J end by 9 bases, with 6 bases between. CDR1 SGHVS and CDR2 FNYEAQ come from the germline V gene. CDR3 loop: CASSLAGASPLHF. The CDR3 nucleotides are TGTGCCAGCAGCTTAGCGGGGGCTTCACCCCTCCACTTT.

The gene calls are TRBV19 and TRBJ2-7; 7 positions agree with TRBD1. The germline gives CDR1 LNHDA, CDR2 SQIVND (reference sequence). There are 13 residues in the CDR3. J gave up 4 bases and V 5 bases, and 5 bases lay outside the gene matches. CDR3 nucleotide sequence: TGTGCCAGTAGTCCGCAACAGGGGTACGAGCAGTACTTC. Translation gives CASSPQQGYEQYF. The whole variable domain, remainder taken from reference TRBV19 and TRBJ2-7, is DGGITQSPKYLFRKEGQNVTLSCEQNLNHDAMYWYRQDPGQGLRLIYYSQIVNDFQKGDIAEGYSVSREKKESFPLTVTSAQKNPTAFYLCASSPQQGYEQYFGPGTRLTVT.

This clone was counted once. The chain has TRBV19 and TRBJ2-7, with TRBD2 matching over 14 bases. The CDR3 sequence is 16 residues long. Germline-derived CDR1 and CDR2 are LNHDA and SQIVND (reference sequence). The V gene end was trimmed by 4 bases and the J gene end by 2 bases; junction bases not matched to a gene: 4. The CDR3 DNA reads TGTGCCAGTAGTAAACCGGGACTAGCGGGGGCCTACGAGCAGTACTTC. Amino acids: CASSKPGLAGAYEQYF.

The genes are TRBV28 and TRBJ1-3; 8 bases agree with TRBD1. This CDR3 comprises 17 residues. J gave up 0 bases and V 7 bases, and 11 bases lay outside the gene matches. Germline CDR1 is MDHEN and CDR2 is SYDVKM. CDR3 sequence: CASIEGQGAFSGNTIYF. The CDR3 coding sequence is TGTGCCAGCATTGAGGGCCAGGGGGCATTCTCTGGAAACACCATATATTTT.

This sequence joins TRBV3-1 (or the pseudogene TRBV3-2) and TRBJ2-5, with 7 bases that match TRBD1. This CDR3 spans 14 amino acids. Germline V CDR1 and CDR2: LGHDT, YNNKEL (reference sequence). V shed 2 bases, J shed 5 bases, and the junction held 5 bases outside the gene matches. The CDR3 nucleotides read TGTGCCAGCAGCCAAAGGGACAGTCAGGAGACCCAGTACTTC. Translating gives CASSQRDSQETQYF.

This sequence joins TRBV11-2 and TRBJ2-1; TRBD2 aligns across 8 bases. The CDR3 is 16 residues long. CDR1 SGHAT and CDR2 FQNNGV come from the germline V gene. V shed 5 bases, J shed 0 bases, and the junction held 6 bases outside the gene matches. For the CDR3, the DNA is TGTGCCAGCAGCAAAACTAGCGGCAGCTCCTACAATGAGCAGTTCTTC. Its translation: CASSKTSGSSYNEQFF.